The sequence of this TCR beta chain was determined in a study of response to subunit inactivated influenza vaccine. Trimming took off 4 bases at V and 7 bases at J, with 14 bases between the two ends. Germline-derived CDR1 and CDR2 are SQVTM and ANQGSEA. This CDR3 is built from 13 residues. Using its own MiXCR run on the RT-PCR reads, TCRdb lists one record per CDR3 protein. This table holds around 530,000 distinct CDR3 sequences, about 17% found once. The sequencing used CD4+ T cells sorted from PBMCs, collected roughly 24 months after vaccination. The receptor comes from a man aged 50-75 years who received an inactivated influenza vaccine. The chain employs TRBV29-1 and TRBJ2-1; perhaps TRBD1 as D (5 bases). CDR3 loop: CSVGAGKGNEQFF. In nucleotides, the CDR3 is TGCAGCGTTGGAGCAGGGAAGGGTAATGAGCAGTTCTTC.